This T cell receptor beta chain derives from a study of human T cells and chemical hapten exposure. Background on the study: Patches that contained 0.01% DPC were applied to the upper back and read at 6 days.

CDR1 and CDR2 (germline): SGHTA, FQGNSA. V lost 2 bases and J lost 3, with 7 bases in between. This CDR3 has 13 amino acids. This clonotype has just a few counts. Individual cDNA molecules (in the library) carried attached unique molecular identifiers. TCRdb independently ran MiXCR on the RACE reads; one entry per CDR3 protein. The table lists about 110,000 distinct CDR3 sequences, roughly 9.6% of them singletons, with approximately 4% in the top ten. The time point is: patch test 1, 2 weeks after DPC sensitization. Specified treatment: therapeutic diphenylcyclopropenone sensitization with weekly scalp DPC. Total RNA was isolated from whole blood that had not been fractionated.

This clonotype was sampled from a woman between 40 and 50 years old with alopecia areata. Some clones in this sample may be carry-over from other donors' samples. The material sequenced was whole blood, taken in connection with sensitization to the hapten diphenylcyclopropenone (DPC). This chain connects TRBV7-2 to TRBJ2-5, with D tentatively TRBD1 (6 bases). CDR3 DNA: TGTGCCAGCAGCTTACAGGGGAAAGAGACCCAGTACTTC. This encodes CASSLQGKETQYF.